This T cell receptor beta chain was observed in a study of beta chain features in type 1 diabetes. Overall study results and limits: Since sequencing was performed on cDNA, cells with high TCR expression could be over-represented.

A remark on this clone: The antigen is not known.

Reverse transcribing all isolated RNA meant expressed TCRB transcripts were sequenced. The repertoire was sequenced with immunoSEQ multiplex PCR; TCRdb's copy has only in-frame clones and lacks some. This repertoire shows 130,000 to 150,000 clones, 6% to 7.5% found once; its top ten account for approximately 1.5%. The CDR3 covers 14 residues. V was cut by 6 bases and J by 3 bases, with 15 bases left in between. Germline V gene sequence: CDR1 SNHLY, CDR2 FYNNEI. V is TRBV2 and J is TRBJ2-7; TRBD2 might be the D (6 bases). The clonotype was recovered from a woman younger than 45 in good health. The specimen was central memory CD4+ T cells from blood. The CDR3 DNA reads TGTGCCAGCAGGGACCAAACTAGCAGCTACGAGCAGTACTTC. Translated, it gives CASRDQTSSYEQYF.